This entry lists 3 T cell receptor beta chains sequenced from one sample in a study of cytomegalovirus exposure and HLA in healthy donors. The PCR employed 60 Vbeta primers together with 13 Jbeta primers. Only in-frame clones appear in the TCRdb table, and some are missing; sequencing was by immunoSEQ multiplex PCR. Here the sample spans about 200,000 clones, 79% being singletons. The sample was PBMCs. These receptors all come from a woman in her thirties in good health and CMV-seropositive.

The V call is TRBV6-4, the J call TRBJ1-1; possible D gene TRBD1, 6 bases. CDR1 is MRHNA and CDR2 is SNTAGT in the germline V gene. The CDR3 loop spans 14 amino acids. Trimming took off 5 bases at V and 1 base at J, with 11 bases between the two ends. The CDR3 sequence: CASSLDSQNTEAFF. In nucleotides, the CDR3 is TGTGCCAGCAGTCTGGACAGCCAGAACACTGAAGCTTTCTTT.

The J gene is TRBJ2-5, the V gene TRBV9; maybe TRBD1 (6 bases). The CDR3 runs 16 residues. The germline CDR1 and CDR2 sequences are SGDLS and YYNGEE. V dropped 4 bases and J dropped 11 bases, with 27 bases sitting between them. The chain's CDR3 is CASSPGRQALELEQYF. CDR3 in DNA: TGTGCCAGCAGCCCGGGTCGACAGGCGTTGGAGTTAGAGCAGTACTTC.

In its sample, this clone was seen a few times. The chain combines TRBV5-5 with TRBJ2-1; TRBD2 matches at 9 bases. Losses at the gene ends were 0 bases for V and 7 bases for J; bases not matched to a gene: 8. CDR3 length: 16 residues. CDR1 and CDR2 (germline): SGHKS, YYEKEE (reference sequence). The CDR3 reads CASSLGAGGPLNEQFF. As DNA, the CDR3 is TGTGCCAGCAGCTTGGGGGCGGGGGGGCCACTGAATGAGCAGTTCTTC.